This T cell receptor (beta chain) was recovered during a study of blood T cell repertoires in COVID-19. Overall study: The analysed material was cDNA or gDNA that came from T cells, B-cell-depleted T cells, or PBMCs.

This clone was observed a few times. Authors' data handling: Cell counts per sample came from amplifying reference gene primers. Clones were read by immunoSEQ multiplex PCR, and TCRdb kept only the in-frame ones, dropping some. D and trimming were read from the DNA, whereas the V and J calls and clone size are those reported in that table. The repertoire holds about 130,000 clones, with 88% as singletons. The sequencing input was peripheral blood. The receptor was derived from a man aged 50 to 59 with acute or convalescent COVID-19.

This CDR3 reads CASSLTGSNQPQHF. The CDR3 nucleotides read TGTGCCAGTAGTTTGACAGGTAGCAATCAGCCCCAGCATTTT. The rearrangement joins TRBV19 to TRBJ1-5; D perhaps matches TRBD1 (6 bases). There are 14 residues in the CDR3. Trimming removed 5 bases from V and 0 bases from J, with 8 bases in between. Germline V gene lookup returns CDR1 LNHDA and CDR2 SQIVND (reference sequence).